The 27 T cell receptor beta chains listed next were all sequenced from one sample in a study of blood T cell repertoires in COVID-19. The table came from immunoSEQ multiplex PCR; TCRdb's copy has only in-frame clones and leaves some out. Counted here are 160,000 or so clones, around 83% occurring once; the ten biggest clones make up around 5%. The sample taken for sequencing was peripheral blood. The origin of the receptors is a woman aged 45-65 years with COVID-19, enrolled during active disease.

The rearrangement uses TRBV19 and TRBJ2-7; 7 bases are shared with TRBD1. V shed 6 bases, J shed 6 bases, and the junction held 8 bases outside the gene matches. This CDR3 comprises 13 residues. Germline-derived CDR1 and CDR2 are LNHDA and SQIVND (reference sequence). CDR3 amino acids: CASSASRGFEQYF. CDR3 DNA sequence: TGTGCCAGTAGCGCTTCCAGGGGGTTCGAGCAGTACTTC. Drawing the rest from reference TRBV19 and TRBJ2-7, the complete variable domain is DGGITQSPKYLFRKEGQNVTLSCEQNLNHDAMYWYRQDPGQGLRLIYYSQIVNDFQKGDIAEGYSVSREKKESFPLTVTSAQKNPTAFYLCASSASRGFEQYFGPGTRLTVT.

The genes are TRBV6-6 and TRBJ1-2, with 11 bases lining up with TRBD1. CDR1 is MNHNY, CDR2 SVGAGI, per germline (reference sequence). Losses at the gene ends were 6 bases for V and 4 bases for J; bases not matched to a gene: 1. The CDR3 is 13 residues long. Here the CDR3 DNA reads TGTGCCAGCAGCGGGACAGGGGGCTATGGCTACACCTTC. It translates to CASSGTGGYGYTF.

CDR3 bases: TGTGCAAGTCGTTATACAGGGTGGCGGGAGACCCAGTACTTC. As protein: CASRYTGWRETQYF. The gene calls are TRBV12-2 and TRBJ2-5; the table calls TRBD1, which could not be checked here. TRBV12-2 is recorded as a pseudogene. The length of the CDR3 is 14 residues.

This clone has only one observation. The chain is built from TRBV3-1 (or the pseudogene TRBV3-2) and TRBJ1-5, with D possibly matching TRBD1 (5 bases). Germline CDR1 is LGHDT and CDR2 is YNNKEL (reference sequence). The CDR3 loop spans 13 amino acids. With 3 bases removed from V and 2 bases from J, the gap between germline ends came to 5 bases. The CDR3: CASSHRGNQPQHF. In DNA, the CDR3 is TGTGCCAGCAGCCACAGGGGCAATCAGCCCCAGCATTTT.

The chain links TRBV11-3 to TRBJ2-7; 9 bases align to TRBD2. CDR3 length: 15 amino acids. After removal of 5 bases from V and 7 bases from J, the junction contained 12 bases not matched to a gene. Germline CDR1 and CDR2: SGHNT and YENEEA. CDR3 sequence: CASSSSGGLDGEQYF. The CDR3 DNA is TGTGCCAGCAGCAGTAGCGGGGGCCTTGATGGGGAGCAGTACTTC.

The chain joins TRBV7-3 to TRBJ1-6; TRBD1 matches 9 bases. The CDR3 totals 14 residues. Germline V gene lookup returns CDR1 SGHTA and CDR2 FQGTGA. J gave up 8 bases and V 6 bases, and 5 bases lay outside the gene matches. The chain's CDR3 is CASSETGGYSPLHF. The CDR3 coding sequence is TGTGCCAGCAGTGAGACAGGGGGATATTCACCCCTCCACTTT.

This clone turned up a few times. This chain uses TRBV24-1 with TRBJ2-7; possible D gene TRBD1, 6 bases. This CDR3 has 14 amino acids. CDR1 and CDR2 from the germline V gene are KGHDR and SFDVKD. Trimming stripped 10 bases from V and 4 bases from J, with 19 bases between. The CDR3 nucleotides read TGTGCCACGCAGGCGAGCCAGGGGAAATACGAGCAGTACTTC. It yields the protein CATQASQGKYEQYF.

This chain uses TRBV12-3 or TRBV12-4 with TRBJ1-1; TRBD1 matches at 7 bases. This CDR3 is built from 13 residues. Trimming removed 4 bases from V and 1 base from J; junction bases left unmatched: 0. The CDR3 here is CASSWTGNTEAFF. The CDR3 DNA follows: TGTGCCAGCAGTTGGACAGGGAACACTGAAGCTTTCTTT.

The V and J genes are TRBV3-1 (or the pseudogene TRBV3-2) and TRBJ1-2; perhaps TRBD1 as D (5 bases). This CDR3 is built from 16 residues. Trimming cost V 5 bases and J 0 bases, with 16 bases left between them. CDR1 and CDR2 (germline): LGHDT, YNNKEL (reference sequence). The CDR3 DNA follows: TGTGCCAGCAGCTCGACCGGGGGGACGGCTAACTATGGCTACACCTTC. This encodes CASSSTGGTANYGYTF.

This chain uses TRBV7-2 with TRBJ2-3; tentatively, D is TRBD2 (5 bases). The CDR3 runs to 13 residues. CDR1 is SGHTA and CDR2 is FQGNSA in the germline V gene. V was clipped by 3 bases and J by 4 bases, with 8 bases between them. The CDR3 nucleotides are TGTGCCAGCAGCTTTTCGGGGTCAGATACGCAGTATTTT. It yields the protein CASSFSGSDTQYF.

This clone was counted a single time. The chain combines TRBV4-1 with TRBJ2-5, with 11 bases matching TRBD2. Looked up from germline, CDR1 is MGHRA and CDR2 is YSYEKL. V shed 1 base, J shed 5 bases, and the junction held 12 bases outside the gene matches. CDR3 length: 18 amino acids. This CDR3 is CASSQGGSGGAEFETQYF. The CDR3 DNA reads as TGCGCCAGCAGCCAAGGGGGTAGCGGGGGGGCCGAGTTTGAGACCCAGTACTTC.

The chain has TRBV7-6 and TRBJ1-2, with D maybe TRBD1 (6 bases). V was clipped by 2 bases and J by 1 base, with 11 bases between them. This CDR3 region has 15 residues. Per the germline V gene, CDR1 is SGHVS and CDR2 is FNYEAQ. The CDR3 DNA reads as TGTGCCAGCAGCTTAAGGGCAGGGGATAACTATGGCTACACCTTC. Translating gives CASSLRAGDNYGYTF. Together with reference TRBV7-6 and TRBJ1-2, the CDR3 gives the full variable domain: GAGVSQSPRYKVTKRGQDVALRCDPISGHVSLYWYRQALGQGPEFLTYFNYEAQQDKSGLPNDRFSAERPEGSISTLTIQRTEQRDSAMYRCASSLRAGDNYGYTFGSGTRLTVV.

The chain combines TRBV7-2 with TRBJ2-7; the match to TRBD2 covers 11 bases. From germline, CDR1 is SGHTA and CDR2 FQGNSA. Losses at the gene ends were 3 bases for V and 3 bases for J; bases not matched to a gene: 4. The CDR3 has 15 residues. CDR3 coding DNA: TGTGCCAGCAGCTTTAGCGGGGGGGCCTTCTACGAGCAGTACTTC. Translating gives CASSFSGGAFYEQYF.

The chain employs TRBV27 and TRBJ2-2; D not certain. The germline V gene encodes CDR1 MNHEY and CDR2 SMNVEV (reference sequence). V was clipped by 6 bases and J by 0 bases, with 8 bases between them. The CDR3 extends over 14 amino acids. Here the CDR3 DNA reads TGTGCCAGCAGACTGACACCGAACACCGGGGAGCTGTTTTTT. It translates to CASRLTPNTGELFF.

This chain uses TRBV2 with TRBJ2-2, with D unclear. Trimming pared 4 bases from V and 4 bases from J, leaving 10 bases between. The germline V gene encodes CDR1 SNHLY and CDR2 FYNNEI. The CDR3 spans 14 residues. CDR3 nucleotides: TGTGCCAGCAGTGCCCAAATTAGCACCGGGGAGCTGTTTTTT. It translates to CASSAQISTGELFF.

This chain connects TRBV5-1 to TRBJ2-1; D is possibly TRBD2 (5 bases). The CDR3 is 14 residues long. Between the trimmed V and J ends, which lost 2 bases and 8 bases, there was a span of 14 bases. In germline, CDR1 is SGHRS, CDR2 YFSETQ. The CDR3 spells CASSFLTNRDEQFF. CDR3 in DNA: TGCGCCAGCAGCTTTCTGACTAACCGGGATGAGCAGTTCTTC.

DNA for the CDR3: TGCGCCAGCAGCCCGCAGGGGGCCCAAGAGACCCAGTACTTC. It translates to CASSPQGAQETQYF. V is TRBV5-1 and J is TRBJ2-5, with 8 bases fitting TRBD1. The V and J ends lost 4 bases and 1 base, in that order; junction bases with no gene match: 3. The germline gives CDR1 SGHRS, CDR2 YFSETQ. This CDR3 is 14 amino acids long.

V and J are TRBV2 and TRBJ1-6; possible D gene TRBD1, 5 bases. Germline V gene lookup returns CDR1 SNHLY and CDR2 FYNNEI. This CDR3 is built from 15 residues. The V and J ends lost 8 bases and 4 bases respectively, with 15 bases between them. The CDR3 loop is CASLLGGWYNSPLHF. The CDR3 nucleotides are TGTGCCAGCCTACTGGGGGGGTGGTATAATTCACCCCTCCACTTT.

This clone was recorded only once. This chain joins TRBV12-5 and TRBJ2-5; TRBD2 matches 8 bases. J was trimmed by 4 bases and V by 5 bases; bases with no gene match: 9. From germline, CDR1 is LGHNT and CDR2 FRNRAP. This CDR3 has 15 amino acids. CDR3 nucleotides: TGTGCTAGTGGTCAGCGGGGGCTGCTTCGAGAGACCCAGTACTTC. It specifies CASGQRGLLRETQYF.

This chain connects TRBV6-5 to TRBJ2-5; 9 positions agree with TRBD2. The CDR3 totals 12 residues. Losses at the gene ends were 10 bases for V and 5 bases for J; bases not matched to a gene: 5. Per germline, CDR1 MNHEY and CDR2 SVGAGI. CDR3 in amino acids: CATKRGVETQYF. In DNA form, the CDR3 reads TGTGCCACCAAGCGGGGGGTGGAGACCCAGTACTTC.

V and J are TRBV7-9 and TRBJ1-2; TRBD1 is a possible D gene (6 bases). The CDR3 length is 14 residues. V lost 0 bases, J lost 5 bases, and 10 bases lay in between. The germline V gene encodes CDR1 SEHNR and CDR2 FQNEAQ (reference sequence). The CDR3 reads CASSLAAGVYGYTF. The DNA for the CDR3 is TGTGCCAGCAGCTTAGCGGCAGGGGTTTATGGCTACACCTTC. The full variable domain, completed using reference TRBV7-9 and TRBJ1-2, is DTGVSQNPRHKITKRGQNVTFRCDPISEHNRLYWYRQTLGQGPEFLTYFQNEAQLEKSRLLSDRFSAERPKGSFSTLEIQRTEQGDSAMYLCASSLAAGVYGYTFGSGTRLTVV.

V is TRBV5-1 and J is TRBJ2-2; maybe TRBD2 (5 bases). Germline V lookup: CDR1 SGHRS, CDR2 YFSETQ. There are 13 residues in the CDR3. V was trimmed by 4 bases and J by 4 bases, leaving 8 bases between them. The CDR3 DNA sequence: TGCGCCAGCAGCCCGGGGTCCACCGGGGAGCTGTTTTTT. Translation: CASSPGSTGELFF.

This clone came up a few times. The rearrangement joins TRBV5-8 to TRBJ1-1; 7 nucleotides line up with TRBD1. Germline loops: CDR1 SGHTS, CDR2 YDEGEE. V shed 4 bases and J 1 base; nucleotides not matched to a gene: 4. The CDR3 is made up of 14 amino acids. CDR3 sequence (DNA): TGTGCCAGCAGCCTACAGGGGCCGAACACTGAAGCTTTCTTT. Amino acid sequence: CASSLQGPNTEAFF.

The V call is TRBV5-4, the J call TRBJ1-4; 9 positions agree with TRBD1. This CDR3 contains 14 residues. Unmatched junction bases numbered 1, after V lost 2 bases and J lost 5 bases. Germline V CDR1 and CDR2: SGHNT, YYREEE (reference sequence). The CDR3 DNA is TGTGCCAGCAGCTTCGGACAGGGGAATGAAAAACTGTTTTTT. Amino acids: CASSFGQGNEKLFF.

V usage is TRBV6-5 and J usage is TRBJ2-7; the match to TRBD1 covers 11 bases. Germline lookup yields CDR1 MNHEY and CDR2 SVGAGI. The CDR3 is 13 residues long. V lost 9 bases, J lost 2 bases, and 3 bases stayed unmatched. The CDR3: CASGQGATYEQYF. DNA for the CDR3: TGTGCCAGTGGACAGGGGGCTACCTACGAGCAGTACTTC.

V usage is TRBV2 and J usage is TRBJ2-1; TRBD2 matches at 11 bases. CDR3 length: 15 residues. The ends lost 5 bases at V and 4 bases at J; junction bases unmatched: 4. Germline V gene lookup returns CDR1 SNHLY and CDR2 FYNNEI. In DNA form, the CDR3 reads TGTGCCAGCAGTAGGGGGACTAGCGGTTACAATGAGCAGTTCTTC. Its translation: CASSRGTSGYNEQFF.

The chain recombines TRBV28 with TRBJ1-2; D is unclear. Trimming removed 1 base from V and 9 bases from J, with 12 bases in between. Germline CDR1 reads MDHEN; CDR2 reads SYDVKM. The CDR3 totals 13 residues. The DNA for the CDR3 is TGTGCCAGCAGTTTATTAACGGGCGGGAGCTACACCTTC. It specifies CASSLLTGGSYTF.